This is a list of T cell receptor beta chains from one sample in a study of memory CD4+ T cells and cytomegalovirus serostatus. Libraries were prepared by immunoSEQ multiplex PCR; TCRdb keeps only in-frame clonotypes and omits some of them. The sample includes tens of thousands of clones, 70% to 80% of them seen just once. The material sequenced was memory CD4+ T cells from blood. These receptors were taken from an adult in good health and CMV-seronegative. CDR3s include the opening cysteine and the closing phenylalanine or tryptophan. The D gene is left open where the match is weak. The size of a clone is reported for some rows only, either as once, few or many, or as a class for expanded clones.

v_call	j_call	clone_size	d_call	cdr3_nt	cdr3_aa
TRBV14	TRBJ1-1	.	TRBD1	TGTGCCAGCAGCCAAGATTGGACAGGGACGGCTTTCTTT	CASSQDWTGTAFF
TRBV5-1	TRBJ2-1	.	TRBD1	TGCGCCAGCAGCTTGAAGTCCGGGACAGGGATCAATGAGCAGTTCTTC	CASSLKSGTGINEQFF
TRBV7-8	TRBJ2-5	.	TRBD2	TGTGCCAGCAGCTTAGTCCGGGGGGTCCAAGAGACCCAGTACTTC	CASSLVRGVQETQYF
TRBV7-2	TRBJ1-5	.	TRBD1	TGTGCCAGCAGCGCGGACAGGTCAGGGACCCAGCATTTT	CASSADRSGTQHF
TRBV15	TRBJ1-4	.	.	TGTGCCACCAGCAGAGCAGGGTTGGGTGAAAAACTGTTTTTT	CATSRAGLGEKLFF
TRBV5-1	TRBJ2-1	.	.	TGCGCCAGCAGCTTGAAGGGGGTAAGGTTACGATTGGGCAATGAGCAGTTCTTC	CASSLKGVRLRLGNEQFF
TRBV28	TRBJ1-5	.	.	TGTGCCAGCAGTCTCCTTGGGGTAAATCAGCCCCAGCATTTT	CASSLLGVNQPQHF
TRBV7-2	TRBJ2-3	.	TRBD2	TGTGCCAGCAGCTTACCACGGCTAGCGGGGACAGATACGCAGTATTTT	CASSLPRLAGTDTQYF
TRBV2	TRBJ2-7	few	TRBD1	TGTGCCAGCAGCCGCAACAGGGGCCAGGGGTACGAGCAGTACTTC	CASSRNRGQGYEQYF
TRBV28	TRBJ2-3	.	.	TGTGCCAGCAGTTTGATGGGCGAGCTTGATGATACGCAGTATTTT	CASSLMGELDDTQYF